A selection of T cell receptor beta chains follows, all from one sample in a study of OX40 agonist ivuxolimab in advanced cancers. Here immunoSEQ multiplex PCR was the method, and the copy in TCRdb shows in-frame clones only, minus some. The sample contains 60,000 or so clones, roughly 84% of which appear only once. This sample comprised CD4+ or CD8+ T cells sorted from blood, obtained in a trial of the OX40 agonist ivuxolimab. These receptors came from an adult with an advanced solid tumor such as melanoma, head and neck, liver or kidney cancer. Both conserved end residues are part of each CDR3. A D gene is named only where the DNA matches it firmly. Clone size is shown for a subset of rows, as once, few, many or a class of expanded clone.

j_call clone_size v_call d_call cdr3_length cdr3_nt cdr3_aa
TRBJ2-3 . TRBV9 TRBD1 14 TGTGCCAGCAGCCCAGGACAGGACACAGATACGCAGTATTTT CASSPGQDTDTQYF
TRBJ2-1 once TRBV2 TRBD2 18 TGTGCCAGCAGCGTGGGACTAGCGGGAGGCCCATTAGGCAATGAGCAGTTCTTC CASSVGLAGGPLGNEQFF
TRBJ1-2 many TRBV29-1 TRBD1 14 TGCAGCGCTATGACAGGGACTACTAACTATGGCTACACCTTC CSAMTGTTNYGYTF
TRBJ2-7 . TRBV5-4 . 13 TGTGCCAGCAGCCGGGACTCCTCGTCCGAGCAGTACTTC CASSRDSSSEQYF
TRBJ2-4 once TRBV6-5 . 16 TGTGCCAGCAGTTCGGACGGTAGAATAGCCAAAAACATTCAGTACTTC CASSSDGRIAKNIQYF
TRBJ1-1 . TRBV6-1 . 14 TGTGCCAGCAGTGAAAACACCATGAACACTGAAGCTTTCTTT CASSENTMNTEAFF
TRBJ2-7 . TRBV7-6 . 15 TGTGCCAGCAGCTTAGGAGCACAGGGAAGAGACGAGCAGTACTTC CASSLGAQGRDEQYF
TRBJ2-2 . TRBV5-1 . 13 TGCGCCAGTCGACCAGAAGTAGACGGGGAGCTGTTTTTT CASRPEVDGELFF
TRBJ1-1 . TRBV28 . 12 TGTGCCAGCAGTTTCGCGCGGAATGAAGCTTTCTTT CASSFARNEAFF
TRBJ2-7 . TRBV5-5 TRBD1 15 TGTGCCAGCAGCCCTGGGACAGGGGCGTCCTACGAGCAGTACTTC CASSPGTGASYEQYF
TRBJ1-2 . TRBV29-1 TRBD1 13 TGCAGCGTGGAGGACAGGGGTTCTTTAGGCTACACCTTC CSVEDRGSLGYTF
TRBJ2-1 . TRBV6-1 TRBD2 15 TGTGCCAGCAGTAGTGCTGGACTAGCGGGAATTGAGCAGTTCTTC CASSSAGLAGIEQFF
TRBJ2-1 . TRBV5-1 TRBD1 15 TGCGCCAGCAGCTTTTCCGACAGGGAGTACAATGAGCAGTTCTTC CASSFSDREYNEQFF
TRBJ2-7 . TRBV10-1 TRBD2 14 TGCGCCAGCAGTGAGCCGGGGGAGGGAAACGAGCAGTACTTC CASSEPGEGNEQYF
TRBJ2-7 . TRBV7-9 . 15 TGTGCCAGCAGCGCTCGACAGGGACTCTCCTACGAGCAGTACTTC CASSARQGLSYEQYF
TRBJ2-3 . TRBV2 . 16 TGTGCCAGCAGTGAAAGTTCTCCTCGCCGGACAGATACGCAGTATTTT CASSESSPRRTDTQYF
TRBJ2-3 . TRBV7-9 TRBD1 15 TGTGCCAGCAGCCTCGACAGGGCTGGCACAGATACGCAGTATTTT CASSLDRAGTDTQYF
TRBJ2-4 . TRBV27 . 13 TGTGCCAGCATGCCAACCCGGCGGGGCATTCAGTACTTC CASMPTRRGIQYF
TRBJ2-5 . TRBV18 . 15 TGTGCCAGCTCACCCTCGGTAAGGGGCCAAGAGACCCAGTACTTC CASSPSVRGQETQYF
TRBJ1-6 . TRBV7-2 . 16 TGTGCCAGCAGCTTACTCCCAGGGAGTGTGAATTCACCCCTCCACTTT CASSLLPGSVNSPLHF
TRBJ2-4 . TRBV7-2 . 15 TGTGCCAGCACCCTCTCCCAGGGGTTTCAAAACATTCAGTACTTC CASTLSQGFQNIQYF
TRBJ1-3 few TRBV6-6 TRBD1 13 TGTGCCAGCAGTTCGACAGGGCGAAACACCATATATTTT CASSSTGRNTIYF
TRBJ2-1 . TRBV28 TRBD1 16 TGTGCCAGCAGTTCCCGGGGACAGGATTCCTACAATGAGCAGTTCTTC CASSSRGQDSYNEQFF
TRBJ2-7 . TRBV27 TRBD2 14 TGTGCCAGCAGTCTAGGGACTAGCGGACGGGAGCAGTACTTC CASSLGTSGREQYF
TRBJ1-2 few TRBV18 TRBD1 14 TGTGCCAGCTCACCCTTGACAGGGGGTTATGACTACACCTTC CASSPLTGGYDYTF
TRBJ1-6 . TRBV6-4 TRBD1 14 TGTGCCAGCAGCAAAGACAGGGATAATTCACCCCTCCACTTT CASSKDRDNSPLHF
TRBJ2-5 . TRBV11-2 TRBD2 18 TGTGCCAGCAGCTTAGCTATCCCGGGACTCCGGGGGGGAGAGACCCAGTACTTC CASSLAIPGLRGGETQYF
TRBJ2-2 . TRBV19 TRBD1 14 TGTGCCAGTATTGGGACAGGGGGCGGCGGGGAGCTGTTTTTT CASIGTGGGGELFF
TRBJ1-5 few TRBV27 TRBD1 13 TGTGCCAGCAGTTTGGGGACAGGGGAGCCCCAGCATTTT CASSLGTGEPQHF